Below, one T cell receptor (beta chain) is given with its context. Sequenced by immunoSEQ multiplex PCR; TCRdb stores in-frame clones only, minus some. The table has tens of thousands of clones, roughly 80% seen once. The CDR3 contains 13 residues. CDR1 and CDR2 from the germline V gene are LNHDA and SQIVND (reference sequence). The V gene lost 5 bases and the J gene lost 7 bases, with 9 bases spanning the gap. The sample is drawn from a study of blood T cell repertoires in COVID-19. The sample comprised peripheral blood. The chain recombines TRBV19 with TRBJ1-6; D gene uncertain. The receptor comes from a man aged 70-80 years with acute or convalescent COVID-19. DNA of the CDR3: TGTGCCAGTAGTCAGATGGTAAATTCACCCCTCCACTTT. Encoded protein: CASSQMVNSPLHF.